These 5 T cell receptor beta chains originate from one sample sequenced in a study of cytotoxic CD8 clonotypes in ibrutinib-treated CLL. Profiling relied on immunoSEQ multiplex PCR, and the TCRdb table lists in-frame clones only, not all of them. The sample records 300,000 or so clones, 67% being singletons. Sample: PBMCs, taken after 36 months of ibrutinib treatment. The receptors derive from a human donor with chronic lymphocytic leukemia.

This clone was counted a single time. The rearrangement uses TRBV5-6 and TRBJ2-3, with D possibly TRBD1 on 5 matching bases. The V end was cut by 0 bases, the J end by 14 bases, with 10 bases between. This CDR3 contains 11 residues. Germline lookup yields CDR1 SGHDT and CDR2 YYEEEE. Here the CDR3 reads CASSLGQRWYF. CDR3 in DNA: TGTGCCAGCAGCTTGGGACAGAGGTGGTATTTT. Complete variable domain (other parts from reference TRBV5-6 and TRBJ2-3): DAGVTQSPTHLIKTRGQQVTLRCSPKSGHDTVSWYQQALGQGPQFIFQYYEEEERQRGNFPDRFSGHQFPNYSSELNVNALLLGDSALYLCASSLGQRWYFGPGTRLTVL.

The CDR3 DNA reads as TGTGCCAGCTCACCACCGGGGACAGGGTTCACCGGGGAGCTGTTTTTT. It is translated as CASSPPGTGFTGELFF. The chain employs TRBV18 and TRBJ2-2; 9 nucleotides match TRBD1. J was trimmed by 4 bases and V by 0 bases; bases with no gene match: 3. Germline lookup yields CDR1 KGHSH and CDR2 LQKENI. The CDR3 is 16 amino acids.

The gene calls are TRBV6-5 and TRBJ2-5; 7 nucleotides align to TRBD2. The CDR3 contains 14 residues. J lost 2 bases, V lost 6 bases, and 6 bases had no gene match. Germline V gives CDR1 MNHEY, CDR2 SVGAGI. The CDR3 protein is CASRPRGRQETQYF. CDR3 in DNA: TGTGCCAGCAGACCGCGGGGGAGGCAAGAGACCCAGTACTTC.

The DNA for the CDR3 is TGTGCCAGCAGCTCCGGACACTACAATGAGCAGTTCTTC. Translating it yields CASSSGHYNEQFF. This sequence joins TRBV7-3 and TRBJ2-1; perhaps TRBD1 as D (5 bases). The ends were cut back, 4 bases at V and 3 bases at J, with 7 bases in the middle. Germline lookup yields CDR1 SGHTA and CDR2 FQGTGA. The CDR3 has 13 amino acids.

This clone showed up just a few times. This chain connects TRBV7-6 to TRBJ1-1; D is uncertain. Germline CDR1 SGHVS, CDR2 FNYEAQ. The CDR3 loop spans 14 amino acids. Between the trimmed V and J ends, which lost 1 base and 3 bases, there was a span of 9 bases. CDR3 loop: CASSLEVGDTEAFF. CDR3 bases: TGTGCCAGCAGCTTAGAGGTTGGGGACACTGAAGCTTTCTTT.